The 6 T cell receptor beta chains listed next were all sequenced from one sample in a study of blood T cells in healthy people across ages. Sample-barcoded 5' priming and a J-beta primer mix drove a second PCR of 7 to 11 cycles. TCRdb fed the 5' RACE reads into MiXCR, producing one record per CDR3 protein. Altogether some 550,000 distinct CDR3 sequences are present, roughly 48% being singletons, with the ten largest covering around 23%. The sequencing input was blood. These receptors were collected from an elderly man in good health.

The gene calls are TRBV7-2 and TRBJ2-1; TRBD2 matches 7 bases. The CDR3 contains 15 residues. V was pared by 5 bases and J by 3 bases, with 7 bases of the junction left unmatched. CDR1 is SGHTA and CDR2 is FQGNSA in the germline V gene. Here the CDR3 DNA reads TGTGCCAGCAGCCAAGGGAGGGCCAACTACAATGAGCAGTTCTTC. Translation gives CASSQGRANYNEQFF.

The chain has TRBV3-1 and TRBJ2-7, with D perhaps TRBD1 (5 bases). Germline V gene lookup returns CDR1 LGHDT and CDR2 YNNKEL (reference sequence). Trimming stripped 4 bases from V and 3 bases from J, with 13 bases between. CDR3 length: 14 residues. CDR3 DNA: TGTGCCAGCAGCCGATTACAGGATTTCTACGAGCAGTACTTC. Amino acid sequence: CASSRLQDFYEQYF.

This clonotype came up a few times. The chain couples TRBV20-1 to TRBJ2-1, with TRBD2 matching over 10 bases. V gave up 3 bases and J gave up 8 bases; unmatched junction bases: 4. The CDR3 has 13 residues. Germline lookup yields CDR1 DFQATT and CDR2 SNEGSKA (reference sequence). CDR3 DNA sequence: TGCAGTGCTAGTGGGACTAGCGACCATGAGCAGTTCTTC. This translates into CSASGTSDHEQFF.

The genes are TRBV29-1 and TRBJ2-2; D not resolved. Trimming shortened V by 7 bases and J by 2 bases, and 5 bases separated the two germline ends. CDR1 is SQVTM, CDR2 ANQGSEA, per germline. CDR3 length equals 11 residues. The CDR3 spells CSARNTGELFF. CDR3 nucleotide sequence: TGCAGCGCCCGAAACACCGGGGAGCTGTTTTTT.

In its sample, this clonotype was seen a few times. The chain is built from TRBV7-2 and TRBJ2-1, with 11 positions matching TRBD2. The V segment lost 5 bases and the J segment 4 bases; nucleotides outside the gene matches: 10. The CDR3 has 17 residues. The germline CDR1 and CDR2 sequences are SGHTA and FQGNSA. CDR3 protein: CASSVTSGGPGYNEQFF. As DNA, the CDR3 is TGTGCCAGCAGCGTAACTAGCGGGGGACCGGGGTACAATGAGCAGTTCTTC.

This chain joins TRBV2 and TRBJ2-5; 13 bases match TRBD2. The J call may be mistaken, given a closer DNA end match to TRBJ2-7. Germline V gene lookup returns CDR1 SNHLY and CDR2 FYNNEI. The CDR3 consists of 17 residues. The chain's CDR3 is CASNRLAGGPPNYEQYF. The CDR3 DNA is TGTGCCAGCAACCGACTAGCGGGAGGACCCCCTAACTACGAGCAGTACTTC.